These T cell receptor beta chains were read from a single sample in a study of T cell changes during pregnancy in multiple sclerosis. Sequencing was performed with immunoSEQ multiplex PCR; in TCRdb, only in-frame clones are kept and a portion is missing. The table records roughly 69,000 clones, more than 75% of them present only once. Material: peripheral blood, obtained in the third trimester of pregnancy. These receptors came from a female donor with multiple sclerosis, enrolled in a pregnancy study. CDR3s include the opening cysteine and the closing phenylalanine or tryptophan. D genes are given only for firm matches. Rows give clone size only sometimes, using once, few, many, or a class for an expanded clone.

abundance	d_gene	v_gene	j_gene	CDR3aa	CDR3nt
NA	NA	TRBV4-1	TRBJ1-2	CASSQAAGVIYGYTF	TGCGCCAGCAGCCAAGCCGCAGGGGTAATCTATGGCTACACCTTC
NA	NA	TRBV10-3	TRBJ1-6	CATLRGYNSPLHF	TGTGCCACCCTCAGGGGCTATAATTCACCCCTCCACTTT
NA	NA	TRBV18	TRBJ2-5	CASSQTGDQETQYF	TGTGCCAGCTCACAAACGGGGGATCAAGAGACCCAGTACTTC
NA	NA	TRBV4-3	TRBJ2-2	CASSQGFPGETNTGELFF	TGCGCCAGCAGCCAAGGTTTTCCAGGGGAAACCAACACCGGGGAGCTGTTTTTT
NA	TRBD1	TRBV9	TRBJ1-2	CASSVGGTGGNYGYTF	TGTGCCAGCAGCGTAGGGGGGACAGGGGGCAACTATGGCTACACCTTC
NA	TRBD2	TRBV28	TRBJ2-3	CASRRLAATDTQYF	TGTGCCAGCAGAAGGCTAGCGGCCACAGATACGCAGTATTTT
NA	NA	TRBV28	TRBJ1-2	CASSLSGTISGYTF	TGTGCCAGCAGTCTATCAGGGACTATCTCTGGCTACACCTTC
NA	NA	TRBV14	TRBJ2-6	CASSQLRSGANVLTF	TGTGCCAGCAGCCAACTGAGATCTGGGGCCAACGTCCTGACTTTC
NA	NA	TRBV5-1	TRBJ1-1	CASSLQGISLWNTEAFF	TGCGCCAGCAGCTTGCAGGGTATCTCATTGTGGAACACTGAAGCTTTCTTT
once	NA	TRBV14	TRBJ2-1	CASSQVYRSSYNEQFF	TGTGCCAGCAGCCAAGTATACAGGAGCTCCTACAATGAGCAGTTCTTC
NA	NA	TRBV21-1	TRBJ1-4	CASSKARRGRGEKLFF	TGTGCCAGCAGCAAAGCAAGGAGGGGGCGGGGTGAAAAACTGTTTTTT
NA	TRBD1	TRBV19	TRBJ2-1	CASQGQGAYNEQFF	TGTGCCAGCCAGGGACAGGGCGCTTACAATGAGCAGTTCTTC
NA	TRBD1	TRBV18	TRBJ2-4	CASSVTGLLAKNIQYF	TGTGCCAGCTCGGTGACAGGGCTTCTAGCCAAAAACATTCAGTACTTC
NA	TRBD1	TRBV28	TRBJ1-2	CASREIHRGPYGYTF	TGTGCCAGCAGGGAAATTCACAGGGGCCCCTATGGCTACACCTTC
NA	NA	TRBV5-6	TRBJ1-1	CASSPTGLTEAFF	TGTGCCAGCAGCCCTACAGGGCTTACCGAAGCTTTCTTT
once	TRBD1	TRBV10-3	TRBJ2-3	CAINPNDRVNRDTQYF	TGTGCCATCAACCCCAACGACAGGGTAAATAGGGATACGCAGTATTTT
NA	NA	TRBV5-6	TRBJ2-3	CASSIYGRGGDTQYF	TGTGCCAGCAGCATCTACGGCCGGGGTGGAGATACGCAGTATTTT
NA	TRBD1	TRBV5-6	TRBJ1-1	CASSLQTGGLMNTEAFF	TGTGCCAGCAGCTTACAGACAGGGGGGCTGATGAACACTGAAGCTTTCTTT
once	TRBD2	TRBV30	TRBJ2-5	CAWTGGGRQTQYF	TGTGCCTGGACGGGGGGGGGCCGACAGACCCAGTACTTC
NA	NA	TRBV5-1	TRBJ2-7	CASSLGPGTYEQYF	TGCGCCAGCAGCTTGGGGCCCGGGACCTACGAGCAGTACTTC
NA	NA	TRBV5-1	TRBJ1-1	CASSLAIISTGTEAFF	TGCGCCAGCAGCTTGGCCATCATCAGTACAGGCACTGAAGCTTTCTTT
NA	TRBD2	TRBV6-4	TRBJ2-7	CASSDSASGVNEQYF	TGTGCCAGCAGTGACTCTGCTAGCGGGGTGAACGAGCAGTACTTC
NA	NA	TRBV2	TRBJ2-2	CASRGHNTGELFF	TGTGCCAGCAGGGGACATAACACCGGGGAGCTGTTTTTT
NA	TRBD1	TRBV6-1	TRBJ1-1	CASSGDREATEAFF	TGTGCCAGCAGCGGGGACAGGGAGGCCACTGAAGCTTTCTTT
NA	NA	TRBV2	TRBJ2-3	CASSEWGISTDTQYF	TGTGCCAGCAGTGAATGGGGCATTAGCACAGATACGCAGTATTTT
NA	NA	TRBV9	TRBJ2-7	CASSVAPHQTYEQYF	TGTGCCAGCAGCGTAGCCCCACACCAAACCTACGAGCAGTACTTC
NA	NA	TRBV11-2	TRBJ2-3	CASRLTYAVDTQYF	TGTGCCAGCAGATTGACTTACGCAGTAGATACGCAGTATTTT
NA	NA	TRBV11-2	TRBJ2-3	CASSLVRGADTQYF	TGTGCCAGCAGCTTAGTCAGGGGCGCGGATACGCAGTATTTT
NA	NA	TRBV6-5	TRBJ1-2	CASSYSQGSSYGYTF	TGTGCCAGCAGTTACTCGCAGGGATCTAGCTATGGCTACACCTTC
NA	NA	TRBV18	TRBJ1-1	CASSQTPVWGPNTEAFF	TGTGCCAGCTCCCAAACTCCCGTGTGGGGGCCTAACACTGAAGCTTTCTTT
NA	TRBD1	TRBV10-1	TRBJ2-2	CASSEGTDTGELFF	TGCGCCAGCAGTGAAGGGACAGACACCGGGGAGCTGTTTTTT
NA	TRBD2	TRBV6-4	TRBJ2-7	CASSDSRGGLADTKQYF	TGTGCCAGCAGTGACTCGAGGGGTGGGCTAGCGGACACGAAACAGTACTTC
NA	TRBD1	TRBV4-1	TRBJ1-6	CATRQGRGINSPLHF	TGCGCCACTCGACAGGGGCGAGGGATTAATTCACCCCTCCACTTT
NA	NA	TRBV19	TRBJ2-1	CASSPTYGGSSYNEQFF	TGTGCCAGTAGTCCCACATATGGCGGAAGCTCCTACAATGAGCAGTTCTTC
NA	NA	TRBV2	TRBJ2-3	CASRPRWGLGGDTQYF	TGTGCCAGCAGGCCCCGTTGGGGCCTGGGAGGAGATACGCAGTATTTT
once	TRBD1	TRBV7-8	TRBJ1-2	CASSLERGPRIYGYTF	TGTGCCAGCAGCTTAGAGAGGGGGCCTCGAATCTATGGCTACACCTTC
NA	TRBD1	TRBV12-5	TRBJ1-1	CASGAGPQGVTEAFF	TGTGCTAGTGGCGCCGGACCCCAGGGGGTCACTGAAGCTTTCTTT
NA	TRBD2	TRBV5-5	TRBJ2-7	CASGGSSGSYEQYF	TGTGCCAGCGGAGGGTCTAGCGGCTCCTACGAGCAGTACTTC
few	NA	TRBV7-9	TRBJ1-1	CASYWIGGDTEAFF	TGTGCCAGCTACTGGATTGGAGGTGACACTGAAGCTTTCTTT
NA	NA	TRBV6-5	TRBJ1-1	CASSYAGFYTEAFF	TGTGCCAGCAGTTACGCCGGGTTTTACACTGAAGCTTTCTTT
NA	TRBD1	TRBV18	TRBJ2-5	CASSRTLTGNGETQYF	TGTGCCAGCTCAAGGACCTTGACAGGGAATGGGGAGACCCAGTACTTC
NA	TRBD1	TRBV20-1	TRBJ2-7	CSPTGDYEQYF	TGCAGTCCAACAGGGGACTACGAGCAGTACTTC
NA	NA	TRBV19	TRBJ2-2	CASSTGSNTGELFF	TGTGCCAGTAGTACGGGGTCGAACACCGGGGAGCTGTTTTTT
NA	TRBD1	TRBV5-1	TRBJ2-5	CASSLGTGAAGHF	TGCGCCAGCAGCTTGGGGACAGGGGCGGCCGGGCACTTC
NA	TRBD2	TRBV2	TRBJ2-1	CASGRGFTSYNEQFF	TGTGCCAGCGGGCGGGGGTTCACCTCCTACAATGAGCAGTTCTTC
NA	NA	TRBV9	TRBJ2-3	CASTQDSSTGTQYF	TGTGCCAGCACCCAGGACTCCTCCACAGGGACGCAGTATTTT
once	TRBD1	TRBV10-2	TRBJ1-1	CASSDDRGLRTEAFF	TGCGCCAGCAGCGATGACAGGGGTTTACGGACTGAAGCTTTCTTT
NA	NA	TRBV5-6	TRBJ1-1	CASSLSTGHLNTEAFF	TGTGCCAGCAGCTTGTCAACAGGTCATTTGAACACTGAAGCTTTCTTT
NA	TRBD1	TRBV4-1	TRBJ2-3	CASSRPGQGTDTQYF	TGCGCCAGCAGCCGGCCGGGACAGGGCACAGATACGCAGTATTTT
NA	TRBD2	TRBV9	TRBJ2-1	CASSVGLAGGNEQFF	TGTGCCAGCAGCGTCGGACTAGCGGGGGGCAATGAGCAGTTCTTC
NA	TRBD1	TRBV14	TRBJ2-7	CASRQQGGGAEQYF	TGTGCCAGCAGACAACAGGGGGGCGGCGCCGAGCAGTACTTC